One sample yielded the 15 T cell receptor beta chains listed below, sequenced in a study of T cells in Graves' hyperthyroidism and ophthalmopathy. The TCR beta CDR3 regions underwent amplification using RNA transcripts as the source. First-round RT-PCR targeting the TCR CDR3 was performed with the HTBI primer set. TCRdb re-called the multiplex PCR reads with MiXCR, one entry per CDR3 protein. The sample includes approximately 510,000 distinct CDR3 sequences, less than 25% of them seen just once. What was sequenced was blood. These receptor sequences come from a man aged 18 to 30 with Graves' hyperthyroidism.

There are a few counts of this clonotype. The chain couples TRBV14 to TRBJ1-5; TRBD1 matches at 9 bases. Germline CDR1 reads SGHDN; CDR2 reads FVKESK. The CDR3 is 21 amino acids. The V and J ends lost 0 bases and 1 base, in that order; junction bases with no gene match: 16. DNA of the CDR3: TGTGCCAGCAGCCAAGATCCTTGGGACAGGGCCGGTGATTGGAGCAATCAGCCCCAGCATTTT. It encodes CASSQDPWDRAGDWSNQPQHF.

This clonotype has more than one count but fewer than ten. The chain combines TRBV2 with TRBJ2-3, with unresolved D. V was cut by 3 bases and J by 2 bases, with 9 bases left in between. The CDR3 loop spans 14 amino acids. Germline-derived CDR1 and CDR2 are SNHLY and FYNNEI. CDR3 in DNA: TGTGCCAGCAGTGATCGGTGGGTCACAGATACGCAGTATTTT. Protein product: CASSDRWVTDTQYF.

This clonotype was observed a few times. The chain carries TRBV6-8 and TRBJ1-5; D is undetermined. V shed 0 bases and J shed 7 bases, with 13 bases lying between them. CDR3 length equals 15 residues. From germline, CDR1 is MNHGY and CDR2 SAAAGT. CDR3 region: CASSYSKRFLQPQHF. The CDR3 nucleotides are TGTGCCAGCAGTTACTCGAAACGCTTTTTACAGCCCCAGCATTTT.

There are a few counts of this clonotype. The chain couples TRBV20-1 to TRBJ1-1; D unclear. Between the trimmed V and J ends, which lost 2 bases and 0 bases, there was a span of 7 bases. Germline V gene lookup returns CDR1 DFQATT and CDR2 SNEGSKA (reference sequence). There are 13 residues in the CDR3. The CDR3 reads CSARQDVNTEAFF. The CDR3 coding sequence is TGCAGTGCTAGACAGGACGTGAACACTGAAGCTTTCTTT.

About this clonotype: In this CDR3 the conserved last residue, phenylalanine or tryptophan, is missing, so a read error is likely. The chain uses TRBV10-3 and TRBJ2-2; 7 nucleotides align to TRBD1. J lost 5 bases, V lost 10 bases, and 13 bases had no gene match. This CDR3 has 15 amino acids. Germline assignment: CDR1 ENHRY and CDR2 SYGVKD. For the CDR3, the DNA is TGTGCCACCAACACAGGGGACGGGTTTACCGGGGAGCTGTTTTCT. Its protein product is CATNTGDGFTGELFS.

The chain recombines TRBV29-1 with TRBJ1-2; D unresolved. Between the trimmed V and J ends, which lost 4 bases and 3 bases, there was a span of 12 bases. The CDR3 sequence is 13 residues long. Germline assignment: CDR1 SQVTM and CDR2 ANQGSEA. CDR3 in amino acids: CSVAVTGYYGYTF. For the CDR3, the DNA is TGCAGCGTTGCGGTCACCGGGTACTATGGCTACACCTTC. Full variable domain (missing parts from reference TRBV29-1 and TRBJ1-2): SAVISQKPSRDICQRGTSLTIQCQVDSQVTMMFWYRQQPGQSLTLIATANQGSEATYESGFVIDKFPISRPNLTFSTLTVSNMSPEDSSIYLCSVAVTGYYGYTFGSGTRLTVV.

Concerning this clonotype itself: Possible read error: a much larger clone is one base away. The missing conserved phenylalanine or tryptophan at the end of this CDR3 makes a read error likely. The V call is TRBV6-2 or TRBV6-3, the J call TRBJ1-1; D is possibly TRBD1 (5 bases). V lost 7 bases and J 4 bases, leaving 13 bases between the germline ends. The CDR3 runs 13 residues. Germline V gene lookup returns CDR1 MNHEY and CDR2 SVGEGT. CDR3 loop: CASNPIGGTEAFC. The CDR3 bases are TGTGCCAGCAACCCTATTGGGGGCACTGAAGCTTTCTGT.

The sample holds many counts of this clonotype. CDR3 bases: TGTGCCAGCAGCTTAGGATATCGCCAAGAGACCCAGTACTTC. This encodes CASSLGYRQETQYF. V and J are TRBV11-2 and TRBJ2-5; D unclear. The CDR3 extends over 14 amino acids. CDR1 and CDR2 from the germline V gene are SGHAT and FQNNGV. Trimming pared 1 base from V and 1 base from J, leaving 7 bases between.

In its sample, this clonotype was seen a few times. This sequence joins TRBV10-3 and TRBJ2-7, with TRBD1 matching over 11 bases. This CDR3 comprises 15 residues. J gave up 6 bases and V 10 bases, and 14 bases lay outside the gene matches. Germline lookup yields CDR1 ENHRY and CDR2 SYGVKD. DNA of the CDR3: TGTGCCACACGATCCCGGGACAGGGGGTTCCGCGAGCAGTACTTC. Protein product: CATRSRDRGFREQYF.

Ten or more counts support this clonotype. V usage is TRBV6-1 and J usage is TRBJ1-5; D is ambiguous. V lost 8 bases to trimming and J lost 15 bases, with 11 bases between them. The CDR3 has 9 residues. Germline V CDR1 and CDR2: MNHNS, SASEGT. CDR3 DNA sequence: TGTGCCAGCGGGGTCCCTAGGCATTTT. Encoded protein: CASGVPRHF.

The chain is built from TRBV4-2 and TRBJ2-5, with unresolved D. Trimming stripped 4 bases from V and 4 bases from J, with 16 bases between. This CDR3 is 15 amino acids long. Germline V gives CDR1 LGHNA, CDR2 YNFKEQ. The CDR3 region has the DNA TGTGCCAGCAGCCCCGGACCAGAGCCGCCAGAGACCCAGTACTTC. Protein sequence: CASSPGPEPPETQYF.

This clonotype was detected many times. V and J are TRBV27 and TRBJ2-5, with TRBD2 matching over 15 bases. This CDR3 comprises 16 residues. Germline CDR1 and CDR2: MNHEY and SMNVEV (reference sequence). Losses at the gene ends were 5 bases for V and 6 bases for J; bases not matched to a gene: 7. CDR3 DNA sequence: TGTGCCAGCAGTCCCGGGACTAGCGGGGGGTTAAAGACCCAGTACTTC. As protein: CASSPGTSGGLKTQYF.

As for this clonotype: One end of the junction is discordant with germline, which a read error may explain. The chain's CDR3 is CASSLARDPTGELCF. The CDR3, as DNA: TGTGCCAGCAGCTTAGCAAGAGATCCAACCGGGGAGCTGTGTTTT. The chain has TRBV7-9 and TRBJ2-2; weak D call: TRBD2 (5 bases). CDR3 length: 15 amino acids. Per the germline V gene, CDR1 is SEHNR and CDR2 is FQNEAQ (reference sequence).

This clonotype was counted at least ten times. The chain is built from TRBV24-1 and TRBJ1-5, with 8 bases identical to TRBD1. V shed 3 bases, J shed 4 bases, and the junction held 4 bases outside the gene matches. This CDR3 has 15 residues. Germline V lookup: CDR1 KGHDR, CDR2 SFDVKD. The CDR3 loop is CATSDPTGGNQPQHF. The CDR3 nucleotides read TGTGCCACCAGTGATCCAACAGGGGGGAATCAGCCCCAGCATTTT.

The J gene is TRBJ1-1, the V gene TRBV19; TRBD1 is a possible D gene (6 bases). Germline V gene data show CDR1 as LNHDA and CDR2 as SQIVND (reference sequence). This CDR3 has 16 residues. V lost 0 bases and J lost 5, with 16 bases in between. The CDR3 DNA reads TGTGCCAGTAGTATAGACCCAGGGGATTTGGGGACTGAAGCTTTCTTT. Its translation is CASSIDPGDLGTEAFF.